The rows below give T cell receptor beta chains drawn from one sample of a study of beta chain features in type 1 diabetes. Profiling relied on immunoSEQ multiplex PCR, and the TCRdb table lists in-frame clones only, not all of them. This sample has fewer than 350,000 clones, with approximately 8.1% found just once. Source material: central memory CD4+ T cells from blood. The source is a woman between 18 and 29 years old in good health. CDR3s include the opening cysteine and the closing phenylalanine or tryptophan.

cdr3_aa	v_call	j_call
CAWVPNRKGTYEQYF	TRBV30	TRBJ2-7
CAWIQVGTGDYGYTF	TRBV30	TRBJ1-2
CASSLRYTSGGARDTQYF	TRBV7-2	TRBJ2-3
CSVDVREKLFF	TRBV29-1	TRBJ1-4
CASSPSTTGGGYTF	TRBV18	TRBJ1-2
CSVADNLALGADTQYF	TRBV29-1	TRBJ2-3
CASSSEPAGVNTEAFF	TRBV2	TRBJ1-1
CSATSADTQYF	TRBV20-1	TRBJ2-3
CSAGSGIEAFF	TRBV29-1	TRBJ1-1
CASSQETGAVTDTQYF	TRBV4-3	TRBJ2-3
CASSSYLSTDTQYF	TRBV7-2	TRBJ2-3
CASSPEVRRVNEQFF	TRBV7-3	TRBJ2-1
CASSKNTGQGAFF	TRBV7-2	TRBJ1-1
CASSLGDTDEKLFF	TRBV7-9	TRBJ1-4
CASSWNRGDNEKLFF	TRBV5-4	TRBJ1-4
CASSSSPVHQIYEQYF	TRBV27	TRBJ2-7
CASSPESSVRAYEQYF	TRBV4-2	-
CASSPVSGSYNEQFF	TRBV7-3	TRBJ2-1
CASRDRQYNEQFF	TRBV7-2	TRBJ2-1
CASSPGDQETQYF	TRBV5-4	TRBJ2-5
CASSLYPARGGELFF	TRBV27	TRBJ1-4
CASSQDRYQTRDTQYF	TRBV4-3	TRBJ2-3